Following are 28 T cell receptor beta chains from one sample sequenced in a study of beta chain features in type 1 diabetes. Reverse transcription of all isolated RNA meant that expressed TCRB transcripts were sequenced. TCRdb's copy holds only in-frame clones and misses some; the assay was immunoSEQ multiplex PCR. Among approximately 340,000 clones, more than 13% were seen once, and the ten largest hold approximately 0.02%. Sequences were obtained from naive CD4+ T cells from blood. These receptors all come from a woman between 18 and 30 years old in good health.

This clone turned up a few times. V usage is TRBV4-3 and J usage is TRBJ2-1; D is unresolved. CDR1 is LGHNA and CDR2 is YSLEER in the germline V gene. Trimming left V 4 bases short and J 9 bases short, with 13 bases between. The CDR3 length is 13 residues. The CDR3, as DNA: TGCGCCAGCAGCCCCCGGTCTTTCTCTGAGCAGTTCTTC. It is translated as CASSPRSFSEQFF.

Of note for this clone: Germline is not matched at one junction end, which may reflect a read error. The chain carries TRBV29-1 and TRBJ2-5; TRBD2 matches 13 bases. CDR1 SQVTM and CDR2 ANQGSEA come from the germline V gene. CDR3 length equals 13 residues. In DNA form, the CDR3 reads TGTTCGGAGACTAGCGGGAGGCAAGAGACCCAGTACTTC. Translated, it gives CSETSGRQETQYF.

The chain employs TRBV4-2 and TRBJ2-1, with 7 bases that match TRBD1. Per germline, CDR1 LGHNA and CDR2 YNFKEQ. The ends lost 5 bases at V and 7 bases at J; junction bases unmatched: 5. CDR3 length equals 13 residues. The CDR3 loop is CASSSYRGNEQFF. Written as DNA, the CDR3 is TGTGCCAGCAGCTCATACAGGGGAAATGAGCAGTTCTTC.

This clone was found a few times. The J gene is TRBJ2-3, the V gene TRBV6-5; tentatively, D is TRBD2 (5 bases). CDR1 MNHEY and CDR2 SVGAGI come from the germline V gene. The CDR3 has 14 residues. V was trimmed by 5 bases and J by 6 bases, leaving 15 bases between them. CDR3 DNA sequence: TGTGCCAGCAGTCGACTACGGGCCGCGGATACGCAGTATTTT. Residues: CASSRLRAADTQYF.

CDR3 amino acids: CASSQAPSGTLNSYEQYF. CDR3 DNA sequence: TGTGCCAGCAGCCAAGCCCCTAGCGGGACACTAAACTCCTACGAGCAGTACTTC. The rearrangement joins TRBV4-2 to TRBJ2-7, with 9 positions matching TRBD2. Germline values: CDR1 LGHNA, CDR2 YNFKEQ. This CDR3 spans 18 amino acids. V lost 1 base and J lost 0; bases outside the gene matches: 10.

This chain links TRBV7-3 with TRBJ1-2, with 7 bases matching TRBD1. Per the germline V gene, CDR1 is SGHTA and CDR2 is FQGTGA. The CDR3 runs 15 residues. V dropped 4 bases and J dropped 7; count of bases not matched to a gene: 12. The CDR3 region is CASSSDRVTTIGYTF. In DNA, the CDR3 is TGTGCCAGCAGCTCCGACAGGGTAACTACGATTGGCTACACCTTC. Drawing the rest from reference TRBV7-3 and TRBJ1-2, the complete variable domain is GAGVSQTPSNKVTEKGKYVELRCDPISGHTALYWYRQSLGQGPEFLIYFQGTGAADDSGLPNDRFFAVRPEGSVSTLKIQRTERGDSAVYLCASSSDRVTTIGYTFGSGTRLTVV.

The rearrangement uses TRBV29-1 and TRBJ2-2; 11 bases are a match to TRBD2. The CDR3 length is 17 residues. The junction had 14 bases not matched to a gene; V was cut back by 5 bases and J by 6 bases. From germline, CDR1 is SQVTM and CDR2 ANQGSEA. CDR3 coding DNA: TGCAGCGTTCGGCAGGGAACTAGCGGGAGCTCGTCCGGGGAGCTGTTTTTT. Translation: CSVRQGTSGSSSGELFF.

The rearrangement joins TRBV14 to TRBJ2-1; a possible D gene is TRBD2 (5 bases). The CDR3 consists of 15 residues. CDR1 is SGHDN and CDR2 is FVKESK in the germline V gene. The V end was cut by 1 base, the J end by 4 bases, with 11 bases between. The CDR3 sequence: CASSQAITRYNEQFF. The CDR3 DNA sequence: TGTGCCAGCAGCCAAGCAATAACTAGGTACAATGAGCAGTTCTTC.

This chain links TRBV7-2 with TRBJ2-7; TRBD1 agrees at 7 bases. Looked up from germline, CDR1 is SGHTA and CDR2 is FQGNSA. Losses at the gene ends were 4 bases for V and 1 base for J; bases not matched to a gene: 7. The CDR3 is 15 residues long. The DNA of the CDR3 is TGTGCCAGCAGCTCCGAGGGGGCGGGTTCCTACGAGCAGTACTTC. Its translation: CASSSEGAGSYEQYF. The full variable domain, completed using reference TRBV7-2 and TRBJ2-7, is GAGVSQSPSNKVTEKGKDVELRCDPISGHTALYWYRQSLGQGLEFLIYFQGNSAPDKSGLPSDRFSAERTGGSVSTLTIQRTQQEDSAVYLCASSSEGAGSYEQYFGPGTRLTVT.

This clone was counted only a few times. The rearrangement uses TRBV30 and TRBJ1-4; the D gene is possibly TRBD1 (6 bases). The CDR3 is 16 amino acids. Trimming took 3 bases from V and 4 from J, leaving 18 bases between them. The germline V gene encodes CDR1 GTSNPN and CDR2 SVGIG (reference sequence). Here the CDR3 DNA reads TGTGCCTGGAGCTACAGCCGGACAGATATTAATGAAAAACTGTTTTTT. It codes for CAWSYSRTDINEKLFF.

This clone was counted only a few times. The chain links TRBV2 to TRBJ2-1; D is possibly TRBD2 (5 bases). V dropped 2 bases and J dropped 9 bases, with 20 bases sitting between them. The germline V gene encodes CDR1 SNHLY and CDR2 FYNNEI. The CDR3 contains 16 residues. CDR3: CASSELGMDSIREQFF. The CDR3 bases are TGTGCCAGCAGTGAATTAGGCATGGACTCCATCCGTGAGCAGTTCTTC.

J is TRBJ1-2 and V is TRBV5-4, with 8 bases fitting TRBD1. CDR3 size: 13 residues. V shed 3 bases and J 5 bases; nucleotides not matched to a gene: 3. Germline V gene sequence: CDR1 SGHNT, CDR2 YYREEE (reference sequence). This CDR3 is CASSSQGEYGYTF. CDR3 in DNA: TGTGCCAGCAGCTCACAGGGGGAGTATGGCTACACCTTC.

This clone was detected only a few times. This chain joins TRBV29-1 and TRBJ2-7; the D is unclear. The germline V gene encodes CDR1 SQVTM and CDR2 ANQGSEA. Trimming left V 3 bases short and J 4 bases short, with 4 bases between. The CDR3 contains 10 residues. For the CDR3, the DNA is TGCAGCGTTGATCCGTACGAGCAGTACTTC. Residues: CSVDPYEQYF.

This clone occurred a few times. This sequence joins TRBV6-5 and TRBJ2-5; TRBD2 matches 15 bases. The CDR3 has 15 amino acids. Germline CDR1 reads MNHEY; CDR2 reads SVGAGI. V was clipped by 4 bases and J by 6 bases; unmatched bases: 3. The CDR3 bases are TGTGCCAGCAGTTCCGGGACTAGCGGGAGGCAGACCCAGTACTTC. Its translation is CASSSGTSGRQTQYF.

This chain links TRBV5-1 with TRBJ1-2; D remains unclear. The CDR3 contains 15 residues. Looked up from germline, CDR1 is SGHRS and CDR2 is YFSETQ. Deletions cut 0 bases from V and 2 bases from J, with 11 bases between. This CDR3 reads CASSLDGGINYGYTF. In DNA, the CDR3 is TGCGCCAGCAGCTTGGATGGAGGAATCAACTATGGCTACACCTTC.

Only a few counts were recorded for this clone. The rearrangement joins TRBV11-2 to TRBJ1-2; D perhaps matches TRBD1 (6 bases). Trimming left V 3 bases short and J 1 base short, with 9 bases between. Germline V lookup: CDR1 SGHAT, CDR2 FQNNGV. CDR3 length equals 14 residues. CDR3 sequence: CASSLGHLNYGYTF. In DNA form, the CDR3 reads TGTGCCAGCAGCTTGGGACACCTTAACTATGGCTACACCTTC.

This clone occurred a few times. The chain uses TRBV25-1 and TRBJ2-5; 10 bases align to TRBD2. Per the germline V gene, CDR1 is MGHDK and CDR2 is SYGVNS. This CDR3 spans 15 amino acids. The V segment lost 2 bases and the J segment 9 bases; nucleotides outside the gene matches: 9. CDR3 sequence: CASSERLAGVWAQYF. In nucleotides, the CDR3 is TGTGCCAGCAGTGAAAGGCTAGCGGGAGTCTGGGCCCAGTACTTC.

This clone was observed a handful of times. This chain joins TRBV19 and TRBJ2-1, with D perhaps TRBD2 (7 bases). This CDR3 is 16 amino acids long. The germline V and J ends were trimmed by 6 bases and 3 bases, with 18 bases remaining between them. CDR1 and CDR2 from the germline V gene are LNHDA and SQIVND (reference sequence). In DNA, the CDR3 is TGTGCCAGTAGATGGGGGGGCAGCCTCGACTACAATGAGCAGTTCTTC. It codes for CASRWGGSLDYNEQFF.

The V gene is TRBV18, the J gene TRBJ1-1; D gene unclear. The germline V and J ends were trimmed by 2 bases and 7 bases, with 14 bases remaining between them. This CDR3 spans 14 amino acids. Germline V gene data show CDR1 as KGHSH and CDR2 as LQKENI. Here the CDR3 reads CASSPNMGWSEAFF. DNA of the CDR3: TGTGCCAGCTCACCAAATATGGGTTGGAGTGAAGCTTTCTTT.

This clone turned up a few times. This chain joins TRBV16 and TRBJ2-7; 8 nucleotides align to TRBD1. Looked up from germline, CDR1 is KGHSY and CDR2 is FQNENV. The CDR3 contains 14 residues. J lost 3 bases, V lost 4 bases, and 5 bases had no gene match. CDR3 residues: CASSLGTGIYEQYF. In nucleotides, the CDR3 is TGTGCCAGCAGCCTCGGGACAGGCATCTACGAGCAGTACTTC.

This chain joins TRBV4-1 and TRBJ2-5; 8 nucleotides align to TRBD2. The CDR3 length is 18 residues. CDR1 is MGHRA, CDR2 YSYEKL, per germline. J lost 5 bases, V lost 4 bases, and 18 bases had no gene match. The CDR3: CASSRQISGNWYLETQYF. The CDR3 nucleotides read TGCGCCAGCAGCCGACAGATTAGCGGGAATTGGTATTTGGAGACCCAGTACTTC.

In its sample, this clone was seen a few times. J is TRBJ2-1 and V is TRBV30, with 7 bases that match TRBD2. CDR1 is GTSNPN, CDR2 SVGIG, per germline (reference sequence). Germline trimming cut 0 bases from V and 3 bases from J; bases unmatched to any gene: 5. The CDR3 runs 15 residues. CDR3 amino acids: CAWSVSGLHYNEQFF. The CDR3 DNA is TGTGCCTGGAGTGTATCGGGACTACACTACAATGAGCAGTTCTTC.

This clone turned up a few times. The rearrangement links TRBV25-1 to TRBJ2-2; 10 nucleotides line up with TRBD1. The CDR3 sequence is 15 residues long. V shed 6 bases, J shed 4 bases, and the junction held 5 bases outside the gene matches. CDR1 is MGHDK, CDR2 SYGVNS, per germline. CDR3 nucleotide sequence: TGTGCCAGCAGATCCGGGACAGGGGTCACCGGGGAGCTGTTTTTT. Protein sequence: CASRSGTGVTGELFF.

This chain links TRBV19 with TRBJ1-2, with D perhaps matching TRBD1 (6 bases). Germline values: CDR1 LNHDA, CDR2 SQIVND (reference sequence). The V end was cut by 5 bases, the J end by 8 bases, with 21 bases between. The CDR3 spans 15 residues. The chain's CDR3 is CASSHPRTGNEGYTF. The CDR3 DNA reads as TGTGCCAGTAGTCATCCACGTACAGGGAACGAAGGCTACACCTTC.

This clone came up a few times. This chain uses TRBV14 with TRBJ2-3; no firm D call. V lost 4 bases, J lost 0 bases, and 11 bases lay in between. The CDR3 is 15 residues long. Germline CDR1 is SGHDN and CDR2 is FVKESK. The CDR3 is CASSLTMTSTDTQYF. The CDR3 DNA sequence: TGTGCCAGCAGCCTCACGATGACAAGCACAGATACGCAGTATTTT.

This clone was seen a few times. The J gene is TRBJ2-7, the V gene TRBV2; 11 bases line up with TRBD1. The trim removed 4 bases at V and 3 bases at J, leaving 2 bases unmatched. The V gene's germline CDR1 is SNHLY and CDR2 FYNNEI. The CDR3 spans 14 residues. The CDR3 DNA sequence: TGTGCCAGCAGTGGGACAGGGGGCATCTACGAGCAGTACTTC. Translation: CASSGTGGIYEQYF.

This clone was counted between two and nine times. Its ends do not fully match the called genes, so a read error is possible. The chain has TRBV30 and TRBJ2-7, with D possibly matching TRBD2 (6 bases). Looked up from germline, CDR1 is GTSNPN and CDR2 is SVGIG (reference sequence). The CDR3 length is 14 residues. This chain's CDR3 is CAWSVLGGSSEQYF. CDR3 nucleotides: TGTGCCTGGAGTGTACTGGGGGGATCCTCCGAGCAGTACTTC.

V gene TRBV5-1 combines with J gene TRBJ1-1, with TRBD1 matching 9 bases. Per germline, CDR1 SGHRS and CDR2 YFSETQ. This CDR3 spans 16 amino acids. J gave up 4 bases and V 4 bases, and 11 bases lay outside the gene matches. The CDR3 bases are TGCGCCAGCAGCCCCCCCGGGACAGGGTCGATCACTGAAGCTTTCTTT. Translated: CASSPPGTGSITEAFF.